Listed here is a single T cell receptor beta chain. Its specificity is not known. This entry is derived from a study of CD8+ T cells in alopecia areata. For the study at large: For treated patients, severity scores reflected the percentage of scalp area affected. Whole-study results and caveats: There were many expanded lesional clones persisting in scalp and blood during tofacitinib. Uncertainty remains about how baseline CD8+ expansion links to response, with one nonresponder.

After isolation, RNA underwent reverse transcription to generate cDNA as the sequencing template. This table comes from immunoSEQ multiplex PCR, and its TCRdb copy is limited to in-frame clones, with some not included. The repertoire holds a few hundred thousand clones, with around two fifths as singletons. Documented treatment: oral pan-JAK inhibitor, 5-10 mg twice daily. The CDR3 sequence is 15 residues long. The germline CDR1 and CDR2 sequences are MGHRA and YSYEKL. V was cut by 6 bases and J by 3 bases, with 16 bases left in between. The sequence was collected from a human donor with alopecia areata. The chain recombines TRBV4-1 with TRBJ2-3, with D possibly matching TRBD2 (6 bases). Sequenced here: CD4+ T cells sorted from blood, sampled at approximately week 36, from a patient treated with tofacitinib. The CDR3 DNA follows: TGCGCCAGCAGACTCCGGGGGAGTGGGACAGATACGCAGTATTTT. Its protein product is CASRLRGSGTDTQYF.